This passage covers 5 T cell receptor beta chains from one sample sequenced in a study of CD8+ T cells in alopecia areata. RNA, once extracted, was reverse transcribed into cDNA for use as the sequencing template. The assay was immunoSEQ multiplex PCR, and TCRdb's table has in-frame clones only and misses some. Of 90,000 to 130,000 clones listed, 55% to 70% were seen once; the top ten hold 20% to 30%. Sequencing input: NKG2D-low CD8+ T cells sorted from blood. The receptor source for this set is a human donor with alopecia areata.

Points on this clone: Distinct nucleotide sequences in the sample also encode this CDR3. The rearrangement uses TRBV7-9 and TRBJ2-7, with unresolved D. The CDR3 has 11 residues. V lost 0 bases and J 7 bases, leaving 4 bases between the germline ends. Germline V CDR1 and CDR2: SEHNR, FQNEAQ (reference sequence). The CDR3: CASSLAEEQYF. CDR3 in DNA: TGTGCCAGCAGCTTAGCGGAAGAGCAGTACTTC. Full variable domain (rest looked up from reference TRBV7-9 and TRBJ2-7): DTGVSQNPRHKITKRGQNVTFRCDPISEHNRLYWYRQTLGQGPEFLTYFQNEAQLEKSRLLSDRFSAERPKGSFSTLEIQRTEQGDSAMYLCASSLAEEQYFGPGTRLTVT.

The chain recombines TRBV5-1 with TRBJ2-7; 9 positions match TRBD2. The CDR3 sequence is 15 residues long. The V gene end was trimmed by 1 base and the J gene end by 3 bases; junction bases not matched to a gene: 5. Germline-derived CDR1 and CDR2 are SGHRS and YFSETQ. The CDR3 loop reads CASSLSSGNVYEQYF. The CDR3 DNA reads TGCGCCAGCAGCTTGTCTAGCGGGAATGTCTACGAGCAGTACTTC.

As regards this clone: Other nucleotide sequences in the sample specify the same CDR3. The J gene is TRBJ2-2, the V gene TRBV7-9; D is unresolved. V lost 2 bases, J lost 6 bases, and 4 bases lay in between. CDR1 and CDR2 from the germline V gene are SEHNR and FQNEAQ (reference sequence). This CDR3 contains 12 residues. The CDR3 here is CASSLIPGELFF. The CDR3 bases are TGTGCCAGCAGCTTAATTCCCGGGGAGCTGTTTTTT.

A few counts support this clone. The rearrangement uses TRBV4-1 and TRBJ1-2, with D unclear. V was shortened by 0 bases and J by 4 bases, with 15 bases between the two germline ends. Germline V lookup: CDR1 MGHRA, CDR2 YSYEKL. This CDR3 has 16 amino acids. The DNA for the CDR3 is TGCGCCAGCAGCCAAGAGGGCGGACCGCTTATCTATGGCTACACCTTC. It yields the protein CASSQEGGPLIYGYTF.

The CDR3 DNA follows: TGCAGTGCTCACAGGGAGTACGAGCAGTACTTC. Translating it yields CSAHREYEQYF. This chain connects TRBV20-1 to TRBJ2-7; weak D call: TRBD1 (6 bases). There are 11 residues in the CDR3. V lost 5 bases, J lost 4 bases, and 9 bases lay in between. Germline CDR1 reads DFQATT; CDR2 reads SNEGSKA (reference sequence).